The 26 T cell receptor beta chains below come from one sample, sequenced in a study of blood T cell repertoires in COVID-19. TCRdb keeps only in-frame clones here, not all; method: immunoSEQ multiplex PCR. The sample lists about 320,000 clones; 88% were seen once. The material sequenced was peripheral blood. Receptors originate from a woman in her twenties or thirties with COVID-19, enrolled during active disease.

This chain uses TRBV21-1 with TRBJ2-2; TRBD1, as called in the table, went unchecked against the DNA. TRBV21-1 is given as a pseudogene. The CDR3 is 16 amino acids. CDR3 DNA: TGTGCCAGCAGCAAAAGAGGCACAGGGGTTACCGGGGAGCTGTTTTTT. The encoded protein is CASSKRGTGVTGELFF.

The rearrangement uses TRBV6-1 and TRBJ2-3; 11 bases fit TRBD2. V trimming: 3 bases; J trimming: 0 bases; junction bases outside the gene matches: 5. The CDR3 contains 17 residues. Germline V CDR1 and CDR2: MNHNS, SASEGT. This chain's CDR3 is CASSDLLAGGSTDTQYF. The CDR3 DNA reads TGTGCCAGCAGTGATTTGCTAGCGGGGGGAAGCACAGATACGCAGTATTTT.

V gene TRBV19 combines with J gene TRBJ2-7; maybe TRBD1 (7 bases). Looked up from germline, CDR1 is LNHDA and CDR2 is SQIVND (reference sequence). Trimming took off 3 bases at V and 3 bases at J, with 15 bases between the two ends. This CDR3 contains 15 residues. CDR3 region: CASSIGGQSLYEQYF. CDR3 nucleotide sequence: TGTGCCAGTAGTATCGGGGGACAGTCCCTCTACGAGCAGTACTTC.

The chain uses TRBV9 and TRBJ2-1; TRBD2 matches 9 bases. The length of the CDR3 is 15 residues. Germline loops: CDR1 SGDLS, CDR2 YYNGEE. Losses at the gene ends were 2 bases for V and 4 bases for J; bases not matched to a gene: 4. In DNA, the CDR3 is TGTGCCAGCAGCGTGCTCAGCGGGGGGTACAATGAGCAGTTCTTC. It is translated as CASSVLSGGYNEQFF.

This clone was seen once. The rearrangement joins TRBV3-1 (or the pseudogene TRBV3-2) to TRBJ2-2, with TRBD1 matching 9 bases. The CDR3 covers 13 residues. Germline-derived CDR1 and CDR2 are LGHDT and YNNKEL (reference sequence). V lost 8 bases, J lost 7 bases, and 5 bases stayed unmatched. CDR3 residues: CASQQGAGGELFF. DNA of the CDR3: TGTGCCAGCCAACAGGGGGCCGGCGGGGAGCTGTTTTTT.

V usage is TRBV10-1 and J usage is TRBJ2-5; TRBD2 aligns across 11 bases. The length of the CDR3 is 16 residues. CDR1 is WNHNN and CDR2 is SYGVQD in the germline V gene (reference sequence). V lost 0 bases and J lost 5; bases outside the gene matches: 5. The CDR3, as DNA: TGCGCCAGCAGTGAGTCGGCTAGCGGGGGGAAGGAGACCCAGTACTTC. It specifies CASSESASGGKETQYF.

The chain joins TRBV10-1 to TRBJ2-1; 8 nucleotides agree with TRBD2. Germline V lookup: CDR1 WNHNN, CDR2 SYGVQD (reference sequence). V lost 2 bases and J lost 6; bases outside the gene matches: 6. The CDR3 sequence is 15 residues long. As DNA, the CDR3 is TGCGCCAGCAGTGAGGTTAGCGGGGCGCTCAATGAGCAGTTCTTC. Translating gives CASSEVSGALNEQFF.

The V and J genes are TRBV7-6 and TRBJ1-2; tentative D call: TRBD1 (5 bases). Between the trimmed V and J ends, which lost 1 base and 2 bases, there was a span of 11 bases. CDR3 length: 15 amino acids. Germline CDR1 and CDR2: SGHVS and FNYEAQ. CDR3 loop: CASSLGTSRNYGYTF. The CDR3 DNA reads as TGTGCCAGCAGCTTAGGGACATCTCGCAACTATGGCTACACCTTC.

The chain has TRBV19 and TRBJ1-5; 7 bases are a match to TRBD1. CDR3 length: 16 amino acids. The germline CDR1 and CDR2 sequences are LNHDA and SQIVND (reference sequence). After removal of 6 bases from V and 2 bases from J, the junction contained 10 bases not matched to a gene. The CDR3 coding sequence is TGTGCCAGTAGCTTATCCACAGGGGATGGCAATCAGCCCCAGCATTTT. Translation gives CASSLSTGDGNQPQHF.

This chain connects TRBV7-9 to TRBJ1-2, with 8 nucleotides matching TRBD1. The CDR3 totals 14 residues. CDR1 and CDR2 from the germline V gene are SEHNR and FQNEAQ (reference sequence). Losses at the gene ends were 1 base for V and 6 bases for J; bases not matched to a gene: 4. CDR3 sequence reads: CASSLVATGDGYTF. CDR3 bases: TGTGCCAGCAGCTTAGTCGCGACAGGGGATGGCTACACCTTC.

J is TRBJ1-2 and V is TRBV12-3 or TRBV12-4; D is ambiguous. Trimming left V 1 base short and J 7 bases short, with 10 bases between. The CDR3 is made up of 13 amino acids. Here the CDR3 reads CASSLEGRSGYTF. As DNA, the CDR3 is TGTGCCAGCAGTTTAGAAGGCAGGTCTGGCTACACCTTC.

The chain has TRBV7-8 and TRBJ1-2, with 7 nucleotides matching TRBD1. V dropped 5 bases and J dropped 4; count of bases not matched to a gene: 7. The germline CDR1 and CDR2 sequences are SGHVS and FQNEAQ. The CDR3 is made up of 14 amino acids. The CDR3 loop reads CASSLQTGIYGYTF. DNA for the CDR3: TGTGCCAGCAGCCTTCAGACAGGGATCTATGGCTACACCTTC.

This chain uses TRBV11-2 with TRBJ2-2; possible D gene TRBD1, 5 bases. Looked up from germline, CDR1 is SGHAT and CDR2 is FQNNGV. This CDR3 spans 17 amino acids. V was pared by 0 bases and J by 5 bases, with 16 bases between. The chain's CDR3 is CASSLDLDREPTGELFF. For the CDR3, the DNA is TGTGCCAGCAGCTTAGATCTTGACAGAGAACCGACCGGGGAGCTGTTTTTT.

The CDR3 here is CATSRDTGNNNEQFF. For the CDR3, the DNA is TGTGCCACCAGCAGAGACACAGGGAACAACAATGAGCAGTTCTTC. This sequence joins TRBV15 and TRBJ2-1, with D possibly TRBD1 on 6 matching bases. Germline CDR1 and CDR2: LNHNV and YYDKDF (reference sequence). V was trimmed by 0 bases and J by 5 bases, leaving 11 bases between them. The CDR3 extends over 15 amino acids.

J is TRBJ1-1 and V is TRBV19; D is undetermined. With 4 bases removed from V and 0 bases from J, the gap between germline ends came to 9 bases. The germline gives CDR1 LNHDA, CDR2 SQIVND (reference sequence). This CDR3 has 14 residues. The CDR3 here is CASSTSWLNTEAFF. The CDR3 DNA is TGTGCCAGTAGTACATCGTGGCTGAACACTGAAGCTTTCTTT.

The V and J genes are TRBV5-6 and TRBJ1-6; TRBD1 aligns across 7 bases. The CDR3 is 15 amino acids. The V segment lost 0 bases and the J segment 7 bases; nucleotides outside the gene matches: 4. Germline CDR1 is SGHDT and CDR2 is YYEEEE. CDR3 DNA: TGTGCCAGCAGCTTGGGGCAGGGGGAGAATTCACCCCTCCACTTT. Amino acids: CASSLGQGENSPLHF.

The gene calls are TRBV7-2 and TRBJ2-5, with a tentative D call TRBD2 (6 bases). The CDR3 has 16 residues. V was pared by 6 bases and J by 1 base, with 18 bases between. The germline V gene encodes CDR1 SGHTA and CDR2 FQGNSA. DNA for the CDR3: TGTGCCAGCAGTGTCCAGGGTAGCGGCACCCAAGAGACCCAGTACTTC. It is translated as CASSVQGSGTQETQYF.

The CDR3 region is CASSPQGNEQFF. The CDR3 DNA reads as TGTGCCAGCTCACCACAGGGGAATGAGCAGTTCTTC. The J gene is TRBJ2-1, the V gene TRBV18; D may be TRBD1 (5 bases). V lost 1 base, J lost 7 bases, and 5 bases lay in between. Germline lookup yields CDR1 KGHSH and CDR2 LQKENI. CDR3 size: 12 residues.

The table lists this clone with a few counts. The chain's CDR3 is CSVGTVLNTEAFF. Written as DNA, the CDR3 is TGCAGCGTGGGGACTGTATTGAACACTGAAGCTTTCTTT. This chain connects TRBV29-1 to TRBJ1-1; tentatively, D is TRBD1 (5 bases). Between the trimmed V and J ends, which lost 6 bases and 0 bases, there was a span of 11 bases. This CDR3 is 13 amino acids long. Germline V lookup: CDR1 SQVTM, CDR2 ANQGSEA. Combining the CDR3 with reference TRBV29-1 and TRBJ1-1 gives the whole variable domain SAVISQKPSRDICQRGTSLTIQCQVDSQVTMMFWYRQQPGQSLTLIATANQGSEATYESGFVIDKFPISRPNLTFSTLTVSNMSPEDSSIYLCSVGTVLNTEAFFGQGTRLTVV.

This rearrangement joins TRBV4-3 to TRBJ1-4; D is unresolved. Between the trimmed V and J ends, which lost 0 bases and 0 bases, there was a span of 8 bases. Germline CDR1 LGHNA, CDR2 YSLEER. This CDR3 contains 16 residues. In nucleotides, the CDR3 is TGCGCCAGCAGCCAAGATAGAGGTACAACTAATGAAAAACTGTTTTTT. It is translated as CASSQDRGTTNEKLFF.

This chain uses TRBV19 with TRBJ1-2; D is perhaps TRBD1 (5 bases). Trimming pared 9 bases from V and 2 bases from J, leaving 10 bases between. CDR1 LNHDA and CDR2 SQIVND come from the germline V gene (reference sequence). This CDR3 has 12 residues. CDR3 loop: CASTTANYGYTF. As DNA, the CDR3 is TGTGCCAGCACGACAGCAAACTATGGCTACACCTTC.

This rearrangement joins TRBV2 to TRBJ1-1, with D tentatively TRBD1 (5 bases). V gave up 5 bases and J gave up 5 bases, with 12 bases separating them. Germline assignment: CDR1 SNHLY and CDR2 FYNNEI. The CDR3 has 13 amino acids. CDR3: CASSKGPGTEAFF. DNA of the CDR3: TGTGCCAGCAGTAAGGGGCCGGGTACTGAAGCTTTCTTT.

The chain employs TRBV27 and TRBJ1-5; D unclear. This CDR3 is built from 15 residues. Trimming shortened V by 0 bases and J by 4 bases, and 10 bases separated the two germline ends. Per the germline V gene, CDR1 is MNHEY and CDR2 is SMNVEV (reference sequence). CDR3 bases: TGTGCCAGCAGTTTATCGAGGAGCGGGAATCAGCCCCAGCATTTT. This translates into CASSLSRSGNQPQHF.

The V and J genes are TRBV4-1 and TRBJ1-5; possible D gene TRBD1, 5 bases. Germline V lookup: CDR1 MGHRA, CDR2 YSYEKL. The CDR3 has 14 residues. The germline V and J ends were trimmed by 3 bases and 3 bases, with 9 bases remaining between them. DNA for the CDR3: TGCGCCAGCAGCCAGAGTGGGGCCAATCAGCCCCAGCATTTT. Its protein is CASSQSGANQPQHF.

Notes on this clone: Other nucleotide sequences in the sample specify the same CDR3. This sequence joins TRBV19 and TRBJ2-3; TRBD2 aligns across 7 bases. The CDR3 contains 13 residues. Germline CDR1 LNHDA, CDR2 SQIVND (reference sequence). V was clipped by 4 bases and J by 6 bases; unmatched bases: 4. In DNA, the CDR3 is TGTGCCAGTAGTAGCGGGGGTACGGATACGCAGTATTTT. This translates into CASSSGGTDTQYF.

The J gene is TRBJ1-6, the V gene TRBV28; 9 bases agree with TRBD1. Germline V CDR1 and CDR2: MDHEN, SYDVKM. The ends lost 4 bases at V and 10 bases at J; junction bases unmatched: 5. The CDR3 length is 14 residues. CDR3 coding DNA: TGTGCCAGCAGTTCGACAGGGGGAAACTCACCCCTCCACTTT. Encoded protein: CASSSTGGNSPLHF. Full variable domain (rest looked up from reference TRBV28 and TRBJ1-6): DVKVTQSSRYLVKRTGEKVFLECVQDMDHENMFWYRQDPGLGLRLIYFSYDVKMKEKGDIPEGYSVSREKKERFSLILESASTNQTSMYLCASSSTGGNSPLHFGNGTRLTVT.